This is a list of T cell receptor beta chains from one sample in a study of vaccination and CD4 T cells after COVID-19. Their antigen targets remain unknown. Each CDR3 protein gets one entry after TCRdb re-called the PCR reads with MiXCR. The repertoire includes under 11,000 distinct CDR3 sequences, around 26% of them detected once, and approximately 21% sits in the top ten. The sequencing sample was made of CD4+ T cells from blood, cultured in vitro. Receptors originate from a human donor in good health. Both conserved end residues are part of each CDR3. D genes are given only for firm matches. Some rows have no size entry. The others give once, few or many, or a class for an expanded clone.

TRBV20-1	few	TRBJ1-5	NA	CSARGASQTQNQPQHF	TGCAGTGCTAGAGGCGCAAGTCAGACGCAGAATCAGCCCCAGCATTTT
TRBV27	NA	TRBJ2-3	NA	CASNPGVVPDTQYF	TGTGCCAGCAATCCGGGAGTGGTTCCGGATACGCAGTATTTT
TRBV19	NA	TRBJ2-3	TRBD1	CASSTLGTESTDTQYF	TGTGCCAGTAGTACCCTCGGGACAGAGAGCACAGATACGCAGTATTTT
TRBV6-2/TRBV6-3	once	TRBJ2-7	TRBD1	CASSPRTGNVPYEQYF	TGTGCCAGCAGTCCCCGGACAGGGAATGTTCCCTACGAGCAGTACTTC
TRBV19	NA	TRBJ2-1	NA	CASSRALSSYNEQFF	TGTGCCAGTAGTAGGGCCCTGAGCTCCTACAATGAGCAGTTCTTC
TRBV5-8	NA	TRBJ1-2	TRBD1	CASSLASAGGNYGYTF	TGTGCCAGCAGCTTGGCCTCGGCAGGGGGGAACTATGGCTACACCTTC
TRBV2	NA	TRBJ2-3	NA	CASVRTPTDTQYF	TGTGCCAGCGTTCGTACTCCCACAGATACGCAGTATTTT
TRBV24-1	few	TRBJ1-2	TRBD1	CATSDPDRGANYGYTF	TGTGCCACCAGTGACCCGGACAGGGGGGCTAACTATGGCTACACCTTC
TRBV19	few	TRBJ1-1	NA	CASFSLGTVTEAFF	TGTGCCAGTTTCTCCCTCGGGACGGTGACTGAAGCTTTCTTT
TRBV10-3	few	TRBJ2-7	TRBD2	CAIIAAPGGPYEQYF	TGTGCCATCATTGCCGCTCCGGGGGGTCCCTACGAGCAGTACTTC
TRBV2	few	TRBJ1-2	NA	CASSERPGTVYGYTF	TGTGCCAGCAGTGAGCGACCCGGGACGGTCTATGGCTACACCTTC
TRBV5-1	NA	TRBJ2-1	NA	CASSQDSYNEQFF	TGCGCCAGCAGTCAGGACTCCTACAATGAGCAGTTCTTC
TRBV6-2/TRBV6-3	NA	TRBJ2-5	TRBD2	CASSYPGLAGQETQYF	TGTGCCAGCAGTTACCCGGGACTAGCGGGACAAGAGACCCAGTACTTC
TRBV7-9	NA	TRBJ2-7	TRBD2	CASSLRAGTSGTYEQYF	TGTGCCAGCAGCTTAAGGGCCGGGACTAGCGGGACCTACGAGCAGTACTTC
TRBV6-4	large	TRBJ1-6	TRBD1	CASSDGTDNSPLHF	TGTGCCAGCAGTGACGGGACAGATAATTCACCCCTCCACTTT
TRBV27	few	TRBJ2-7	TRBD2	CASRLSGTGPEQYF	TGTGCCAGCAGGTTAAGCGGGACGGGGCCCGAGCAGTACTTC
TRBV24-1	NA	TRBJ2-5	TRBD2	CATSDPLAGGQETQYF	TGTGCCACCAGTGACCCACTAGCGGGAGGGCAAGAGACCCAGTACTTC
TRBV7-2	NA	TRBJ2-2	NA	CASSLALGVVGELFF	TGTGCCAGCAGCTTAGCGCTAGGGGTGGTCGGGGAGCTGTTTTTT
TRBV6-2/TRBV6-3	few	TRBJ2-7	NA	CASSYSTDLASYEQYF	TGTGCCAGCAGTTACTCGACCGACCTAGCTTCCTACGAGCAGTACTTC
TRBV11-3	few	TRBJ2-2	NA	CASSPARTGELFF	TGTGCCAGCAGCCCAGCTCGAACCGGGGAGCTGTTTTTT
TRBV19	few	TRBJ2-7	TRBD1	CASRLAGTGVFYEQYF	TGTGCCAGTAGGCTTGCCGGGACAGGGGTGTTCTACGAGCAGTACTTC
TRBV28	NA	TRBJ2-2	NA	CASSFLGGTGELFF	TGTGCCAGCAGTTTTTTGGGTGGGACCGGGGAGCTGTTTTTT
TRBV4-3	medium-sized	TRBJ1-1	NA	CASSMTGNTEAFF	TGCGCCAGCAGTATGACTGGGAACACTGAAGCTTTCTTT
TRBV28	NA	TRBJ2-7	TRBD2	CASSFSTSGSEQYF	TGTGCCAGCAGTTTTAGTACTAGCGGGAGTGAGCAGTACTTC
TRBV28	NA	TRBJ1-5	NA	CASSGGGPQHF	TGTGCCAGCAGCGGGGGGGGGCCCCAGCATTTT
TRBV7-7	NA	TRBJ2-7	TRBD2	CASSPLGLASYEQYF	TGTGCTAGCAGCCCTCTCGGACTAGCCTCCTACGAGCAGTACTTC
TRBV6-1	NA	TRBJ2-7	TRBD2	CAIRGLAGEQYF	TGTGCCATCAGGGGACTAGCGGGCGAGCAGTACTTC
TRBV15	NA	TRBJ2-3	TRBD1	CATSRGTGVTDTQYF	TGTGCCACCAGCAGAGGGACAGGAGTCACAGATACGCAGTATTTT
TRBV6-5	medium-sized	TRBJ1-6	TRBD1	CASSSRDSENSPLHF	TGTGCCAGCAGTTCCCGGGACAGCGAGAATTCACCCCTCCACTTT
TRBV28	NA	TRBJ2-7	TRBD2	CASSSPGGEQYF	TGTGCCAGCAGCTCCCCGGGGGGGGAGCAGTACTTC
TRBV28	few	TRBJ1-5	NA	CASRRTGAGQPQHF	TGTGCCAGCAGGCGAACGGGGGCAGGGCAGCCCCAGCATTTT
TRBV6-2/TRBV6-3	NA	TRBJ2-3	NA	CASSYADTQYF	TGTGCCAGCAGTTATGCAGATACGCAGTATTTT
TRBV20-1	few	TRBJ2-1	NA	CSARAASLVPNEQFF	TGCAGTGCTAGAGCGGCTAGTCTTGTCCCCAATGAGCAGTTCTTC
TRBV9	NA	TRBJ2-7	NA	CASSVGTVSYEQYF	TGTGCCAGCAGCGTAGGGACAGTCTCCTACGAGCAGTACTTC
TRBV10-3	few	TRBJ2-2	NA	CAINRAVNTGELFF	TGTGCCATAAACAGAGCGGTGAACACCGGGGAGCTGTTTTTT
TRBV30	NA	TRBJ2-2	NA	CAWDSVGRSNTGELFF	TGTGCCTGGGACTCCGTCGGACGGTCGAACACCGGGGAGCTGTTTTTT
TRBV28	NA	TRBJ2-7	TRBD1	CASSTGGLYEQYF	TGTGCCAGCAGTACAGGGGGCTTGTACGAGCAGTACTTC
TRBV6-5	NA	TRBJ2-2	TRBD1	CASSSGTGITGELFF	TGTGCCAGCAGTTCCGGGACAGGGATCACCGGGGAGCTGTTTTTT
TRBV20-1	hyperexpanded	TRBJ2-7	NA	CSARGGQSSYEQYF	TGCAGTGCTAGAGGCGGACAGAGCTCCTACGAGCAGTACTTC
TRBV5-4	NA	TRBJ2-5	TRBD2	CASSWGTSGQETQYF	TGTGCCAGCAGCTGGGGGACTAGCGGCCAAGAGACCCAGTACTTC
TRBV11-1	few	TRBJ2-1	TRBD2	CASSLEVAGVNEQFF	TGTGCCAGCAGCTTAGAGGTAGCGGGAGTCAATGAGCAGTTCTTC
TRBV4-2	NA	TRBJ1-5	TRBD1	CASSQDGQGDQPQHF	TGTGCCAGCAGCCAAGATGGACAGGGGGATCAGCCCCAGCATTTT
TRBV7-9	NA	TRBJ2-2	NA	CASSRGPAGSGELFF	TGTGCCAGCAGCCGGGGGCCAGCCGGGTCCGGGGAGCTGTTTTTT
TRBV12-3/TRBV12-4	NA	TRBJ1-2	NA	CASRRGPVTNGYTF	TGTGCCAGCAGGCGGGGTCCAGTGACGAATGGCTACACCTTC
TRBV2	NA	TRBJ2-7	TRBD2	CASTELPTSGGVGGYF	TGTGCCAGCACCGAGCTCCCCACTAGCGGAGGGGTTGGGGGGTACTTC
TRBV2	NA	TRBJ1-6	NA	CASSDIVRLTYNSPLHF	TGTGCCAGCAGTGACATCGTCAGGTTGACCTATAATTCACCCCTCCACTTT